The 11 T cell receptor beta chains reported below all come from one sample, sequenced in a study of molecular identifiers for immune sequencing clone quantification. One entry per CDR3 protein, called by TCRdb with MiXCR from the PCR reads. The repertoire has over 600,000 distinct CDR3 sequences, around 20% of them found once; the top ten carry 0.75% to 0.95%. The sample taken for sequencing was naive CD8+ T cells from blood, with Jurkat cell RNA spiked in. The subset: FACS-sorted CD8+CD4-CCR7+CD45RA+ naive T cells. All receptors come from a human donor in good health. Some libraries in this study had Jurkat cell RNA spiked in.

In its sample, this clonotype was seen a few times. The V gene is TRBV24-1, the J gene TRBJ1-1; D gene ambiguous. This CDR3 comprises 13 residues. V dropped 7 bases and J dropped 5 bases, with 13 bases sitting between them. Germline CDR1 and CDR2: KGHDR and SFDVKD. This CDR3 reads CATSPPRRTEAFF. DNA of the CDR3: TGTGCCACCAGCCCCCCCCGTCGGACTGAAGCTTTCTTT.

Concerning this clonotype: A clone one base away is much larger, so this may be a read error. This chain joins TRBV4-1 and TRBJ2-5; D is tentatively TRBD1 or TRBD2 (5 bases each). Germline V gene sequence: CDR1 MGHRA, CDR2 YSYEKL. CDR3 length equals 14 residues. The CDR3 is CASSQFGSEGTQCF. The CDR3 bases are TGCGCCAGCAGCCAATTTGGCAGCGAGGGGACCCAGTGCTTC.

At least ten counts were recorded for this clonotype. The chain couples TRBV28 to TRBJ1-4; no firm D call. This CDR3 is built from 15 residues. The ends were cut back, 1 base at V and 5 bases at J, with 11 bases in the middle. Looked up from germline, CDR1 is MDHEN and CDR2 is SYDVKM. The CDR3 DNA reads as TGTGCCAGCAGTTTATACGGGTTTCCGAATGAAAAACTGTTTTTT. The encoded protein is CASSLYGFPNEKLFF.

The sample holds many counts of this clonotype. This rearrangement joins TRBV3-1 to TRBJ2-3, with a possible D match to TRBD1 (6 bases). The CDR3 has 17 residues. Germline CDR1 reads LGHDT; CDR2 reads YNNKEL (reference sequence). The ends were cut back, 0 bases at V and 1 base at J, with 14 bases in the middle. Here the CDR3 DNA reads TGTGCCAGCAGCCAAGATGGGGGCAGGGCCGGCACAGATACGCAGTATTTT. It specifies CASSQDGGRAGTDTQYF.

V usage is TRBV11-3 and J usage is TRBJ2-1; TRBD1 matches at 10 bases. The CDR3 sequence is 15 residues long. Germline V gene data show CDR1 as SGHNT and CDR2 as YENEEA. With V trimmed by 5 bases and J by 7 bases, 8 bases remained unmatched. CDR3 in amino acids: CASSHGQGVTNEQFF. Written as DNA, the CDR3 is TGTGCCAGCAGCCATGGACAGGGGGTTACGAATGAGCAGTTCTTC.

This clonotype was seen repeatedly, ten times or more. This chain uses TRBV29-1 with TRBJ1-1; D remains ambiguous. The germline V and J ends were trimmed by 4 bases and 3 bases, with 9 bases remaining between them. Germline V gene lookup returns CDR1 SQVTM and CDR2 ANQGSEA. The CDR3 length is 12 residues. Here the CDR3 reads CSVVDGHTEAFF. For the CDR3, the DNA is TGCAGCGTTGTCGACGGGCACACTGAAGCTTTCTTT.

With respect to this clonotype: At one end, the junction sequence differs from germline, possibly due to a read error. The chain employs TRBV7-7 and TRBJ2-2, with D unclear. Germline V gene data show CDR1 as SSHAT and CDR2 as FNYEAQ (reference sequence). The CDR3 length is 16 residues. The CDR3 bases are TGTGCTAGCAGCTTAGTTCCGACACCGAACACCGGGGAGCTGTTTTTT. Translating gives CASSLVPTPNTGELFF.

Ten or more counts support this clonotype. This chain links TRBV7-9 with TRBJ1-1; possibly TRBD1 for D (5 bases). Germline CDR1 and CDR2: SEHNR and FQNEAQ (reference sequence). The germline V and J ends were trimmed by 5 bases and 0 bases, with 16 bases remaining between them. The CDR3 consists of 16 residues. CDR3 DNA sequence: TGTGCCAGCAGCCCCACTTGGGGCAGCATGAACACTGAAGCTTTCTTT. Protein: CASSPTWGSMNTEAFF. The full variable domain, rest sourced from reference TRBV7-9 and TRBJ1-1, is DTGVSQNPRHKITKRGQNVTFRCDPISEHNRLYWYRQTLGQGPEFLTYFQNEAQLEKSRLLSDRFSAERPKGSFSTLEIQRTEQGDSAMYLCASSPTWGSMNTEAFFGQGTRLTVV.

This clonotype was seen many times. This chain links TRBV9 with TRBJ1-1; D remains ambiguous. Germline V lookup: CDR1 SGDLS, CDR2 YYNGEE. V dropped 3 bases and J dropped 1 base, with 19 bases sitting between them. There are 17 residues in the CDR3. DNA of the CDR3: TGTGCCAGCAGCGGACTCGTGTGGACGGACCCGAACACTGAAGCTTTCTTT. This encodes CASSGLVWTDPNTEAFF.

This rearrangement joins TRBV20-1 to TRBJ2-7; a possible D gene is TRBD2 (7 bases). Germline-derived CDR1 and CDR2 are DFQATT and SNEGSKA (reference sequence). The CDR3 contains 15 residues. V lost 0 bases to trimming and J lost 5 bases, with 17 bases between them. In DNA, the CDR3 is TGCAGTGCTAGAGATTCTCGGGGGGCCCTTAACGAGCAGTACTTC. This sequence encodes CSARDSRGALNEQYF.

The chain is built from TRBV10-3 and TRBJ2-3; the match to TRBD2 covers 13 bases. There are 17 residues in the CDR3. V was pared by 2 bases and J by 4 bases, with 6 bases of the junction left unmatched. The V gene's germline CDR1 is ENHRY and CDR2 SYGVKD. CDR3 DNA sequence: TGTGCCATCAGTGAGCCCGAACTAGCGGGGGGGGCAGATACGCAGTATTTT. Amino acid sequence: CAISEPELAGGADTQYF.